Sequencing of this TCR beta chain was carried out in a study of blood T cells in healthy people across ages. The length of the CDR3 is 12 residues. The germline gives CDR1 MNHNS, CDR2 SASEGT. In its sample, this clonotype was seen many times. Its antigen is as yet unknown. One end of the junction is discordant with germline, which a read error may explain. Total RNA extracted from each sample amounted to at least 6 micrograms. Then a second PCR, running roughly 7 to 11 cycles, was carried out with a sample-barcoded 5' primer and a J-beta primer mix. Every individual sample yielded 3 million or more paired-end reads (each containing CDR3). Each CDR3 protein is one row after TCRdb ran MiXCR on the 5' RACE reads. This table has roughly 800,000 distinct CDR3 sequences, 53% appearing once. Findings and caveats of the study: With age, beta diversity per million T cells declined roughly linearly, significantly by 30 to 40.

The receptor's source is an elderly man in good health. The sample comprised blood. The chain has TRBV6-1 and TRBJ2-7; TRBD2 might be the D (5 bases). DNA of the CDR3: TGCGCCAGCAGTGAGGGCAGCTACGAGCAGTACTTC. It is translated as CASSEGSYEQYF.